Detailed here is one TCR beta chain. Other DNA sequences in the same sample also yield this CDR3. The CDR3 runs to 14 residues. Trimming took 1 base from V and 1 from J, leaving 7 bases between them. Germline V gene data show CDR1 as SGHTA and CDR2 as FQGNSA. This specimen comes from a study of blood T cell repertoires in COVID-19. Study details: Both acute and convalescent COVID-19 samples were obtained from the United States, Italy and Spain. T cells, B-cell-depleted T cells, or PBMCs supplied cDNA or gDNA.

In the original analysis: Counts of nucleated cells, estimated from reference gene primer amplification, were obtained. Sequencing used immunoSEQ multiplex PCR; TCRdb keeps in-frame clones, though not all of them. V and J calls and clone size are copied from that table; D and trimming were computed from the DNA. The sample yields under 250,000 clones, around nine tenths seen once. The sample consisted of peripheral blood. This TCR derives from a woman in her 70s with active or convalescent COVID-19. V and J are TRBV7-2 and TRBJ1-1; tentative D call: TRBD1 (6 bases). The CDR3 region has the DNA TGTGCCAGCAGCTTAGTGACAGGGAACACTGAAGCTTTCTTT. Its protein is CASSLVTGNTEAFF.